This entry is about one T cell receptor (beta chain). Measured with immunoSEQ multiplex PCR; TCRdb has only the in-frame clones, and not every one. This repertoire shows 87,000 or so clones, 90% to 95% found once; its top ten account for 0.27%. These data originate in a study of technical replicates of blood from a handful of donors. The TCR originated in a human donor in good health. The specimen was T cells isolated from PBMCs.

The CDR3 DNA reads as TGTGCCAGCAGTTTAGGGACTAGCGGATACACAGATACGCAGTATTTT. As protein: CASSLGTSGYTDTQYF. The V and J genes are TRBV27 and TRBJ2-3; 11 bases match TRBD2. Germline V lookup: CDR1 MNHEY, CDR2 SMNVEV (reference sequence). V shed 2 bases, J shed 2 bases, and the junction held 3 bases outside the gene matches. There are 16 residues in the CDR3.